Following are 12 T cell receptor beta chains from one sample sequenced in a study of cytomegalovirus exposure and HLA in healthy donors. The PCR made use of 60 Vbeta and 13 Jbeta primers. Generated by immunoSEQ multiplex PCR, the TCRdb table keeps only in-frame clones and is missing some. The sample shows tens of thousands of clones, approximately 90% of them seen only once. Sequences were obtained from PBMCs. The receptor set was obtained from a woman in her thirties or forties in good health and CMV-seropositive.

The genes are TRBV19 and TRBJ1-2, with 7 bases aligning to TRBD1. The CDR3 has 14 amino acids. The germline gives CDR1 LNHDA, CDR2 SQIVND (reference sequence). V gave up 0 bases and J gave up 4 bases; unmatched junction bases: 2. The CDR3 loop is CASSIDGQAYGYTF. The CDR3 DNA follows: TGTGCCAGTAGTATAGACGGACAGGCCTATGGCTACACCTTC. Full variable domain (rest looked up from reference TRBV19 and TRBJ1-2): DGGITQSPKYLFRKEGQNVTLSCEQNLNHDAMYWYRQDPGQGLRLIYYSQIVNDFQKGDIAEGYSVSREKKESFPLTVTSAQKNPTAFYLCASSIDGQAYGYTFGSGTRLTVV.

The gene calls are TRBV2 and TRBJ1-4; TRBD1 agrees at 7 bases. V gave up 4 bases and J gave up 5 bases; unmatched junction bases: 1. Germline V gene sequence: CDR1 SNHLY, CDR2 FYNNEI. This CDR3 has 13 amino acids. DNA for the CDR3: TGTGCCAGCAGTGGGGACAGAAATGAAAAACTGTTTTTT. The encoded protein is CASSGDRNEKLFF.

The chain uses TRBV7-2 and TRBJ1-1; D is undetermined. This CDR3 spans 12 amino acids. Germline V lookup: CDR1 SGHTA, CDR2 FQGNSA. V was shortened by 2 bases and J by 6 bases, with 7 bases between the two germline ends. The CDR3 is CASSLRFSEAFF. Written as DNA, the CDR3 is TGTGCCAGCAGCTTACGGTTCTCTGAAGCTTTCTTT.

This clone appeared a single time. The V and J genes are TRBV4-1 and TRBJ1-5; 10 nucleotides agree with TRBD1. CDR1 is MGHRA and CDR2 is YSYEKL in the germline V gene. The CDR3 spans 17 residues. The ends lost 3 bases at V and 6 bases at J; junction bases unmatched: 11. CDR3: CASSQHTPGQGSQPQHF. CDR3 in DNA: TGCGCCAGCAGCCAGCACACCCCGGGACAGGGGTCTCAGCCCCAGCATTTT.

The chain links TRBV28 to TRBJ2-7, with 7 bases aligning to TRBD1. Per germline, CDR1 MDHEN and CDR2 SYDVKM. This CDR3 contains 15 residues. Unmatched junction bases numbered 11, after V lost 7 bases and J lost 2 bases. The CDR3 spells CASTRGPRRTYEQYF. The CDR3 bases are TGTGCCAGCACTAGGGGGCCCCGAAGAACCTACGAGCAGTACTTC.

The J gene is TRBJ1-1, the V gene TRBV27, with D possibly being TRBD1 (5 bases). V was trimmed by 6 bases and J by 2 bases, leaving 25 bases between them. The CDR3 sequence is 18 residues long. Germline CDR1 is MNHEY and CDR2 is SMNVEV (reference sequence). The CDR3, as DNA: TGTGCCAGCAGCTCCCCCGCGGGGCCCTTAGGAATCAACACTGAAGCTTTCTTT. It encodes CASSSPAGPLGINTEAFF.

The V and J genes are TRBV6-6 and TRBJ1-4, with D possibly TRBD1 on 6 matching bases. Trimming shortened V by 2 bases and J by 12 bases, and 13 bases separated the two germline ends. This CDR3 region has 13 residues. Per the germline V gene, CDR1 is MNHNY and CDR2 is SVGAGI (reference sequence). CDR3 DNA sequence: TGTGCCAGCAGTTACAGGGGGGGGGTGGAACTGTTTTTT. Amino acids: CASSYRGGVELFF.

This clone appeared a single time. The genes are TRBV6-1 and TRBJ2-3, with TRBD2 as a possible D gene (5 bases). Per the germline V gene, CDR1 is MNHNS and CDR2 is SASEGT. Between the trimmed V and J ends, which lost 3 bases and 2 bases, there was a span of 12 bases. The CDR3 extends over 15 amino acids. This CDR3 reads CASSEEDSATDTQYF. The CDR3 DNA is TGTGCCAGCAGTGAGGAAGATAGCGCCACAGATACGCAGTATTTT.

The chain is built from TRBV5-1 and TRBJ2-7, with a weak D call TRBD2 (5 bases). Trimming took 2 bases from V and 5 from J, leaving 11 bases between them. The V gene's germline CDR1 is SGHRS and CDR2 YFSETQ. This CDR3 is 13 amino acids long. DNA for the CDR3: TGCGCCAGCAGCTTTTCCGGGCGGGACGAGCAGTACTTC. It is translated as CASSFSGRDEQYF.

This clone was observed once. The chain is built from TRBV5-1 and TRBJ1-1; 9 nucleotides align to TRBD1. Germline lookup yields CDR1 SGHRS and CDR2 YFSETQ. CDR3 length: 13 amino acids. The J segment lost 7 bases and the V segment lost 4 bases, leaving 5 bases of the junction unmatched. DNA for the CDR3: TGCGCCAGCAGCGGAGGGACAGGGAGTGAAGCTTTCTTT. Amino acid sequence: CASSGGTGSEAFF.

The chain recombines TRBV7-3 with TRBJ2-5; the match to TRBD2 covers 8 bases. The CDR3 extends over 15 amino acids. After removal of 1 base from V and 5 bases from J, the junction contained 6 bases not matched to a gene. The germline V gene encodes CDR1 SGHTA and CDR2 FQGTGA. The DNA for the CDR3 is TGTGCCAGCAGCTTAAATGCGGGCGGGGGGGAGACCCAGTACTTC. Translating it yields CASSLNAGGGETQYF.

The chain has TRBV7-2 and TRBJ1-1; no definite D call. The CDR3 is made up of 12 amino acids. V was shortened by 1 base and J by 11 bases, with 11 bases between the two germline ends. CDR1 SGHTA and CDR2 FQGNSA come from the germline V gene. CDR3 protein: CASSLVRGGAFF. DNA for the CDR3: TGTGCCAGCAGCTTAGTGCGGGGAGGGGCTTTCTTT.